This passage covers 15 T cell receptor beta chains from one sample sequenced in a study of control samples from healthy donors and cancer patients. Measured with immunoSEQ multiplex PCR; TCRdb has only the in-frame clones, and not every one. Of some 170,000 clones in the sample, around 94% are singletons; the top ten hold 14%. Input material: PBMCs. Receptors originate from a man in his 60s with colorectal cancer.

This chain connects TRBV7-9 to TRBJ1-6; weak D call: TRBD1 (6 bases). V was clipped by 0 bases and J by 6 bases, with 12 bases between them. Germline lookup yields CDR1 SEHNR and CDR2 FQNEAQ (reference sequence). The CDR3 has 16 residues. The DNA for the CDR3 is TGTGCCAGCAGCTTAGCTGGGGGCGCAGGTAATTCACCCCTCCACTTT. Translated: CASSLAGGAGNSPLHF. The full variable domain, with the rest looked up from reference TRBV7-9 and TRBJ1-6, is DTGVSQNPRHKITKRGQNVTFRCDPISEHNRLYWYRQTLGQGPEFLTYFQNEAQLEKSRLLSDRFSAERPKGSFSTLEIQRTEQGDSAMYLCASSLAGGAGNSPLHFGNGTRLTVT.

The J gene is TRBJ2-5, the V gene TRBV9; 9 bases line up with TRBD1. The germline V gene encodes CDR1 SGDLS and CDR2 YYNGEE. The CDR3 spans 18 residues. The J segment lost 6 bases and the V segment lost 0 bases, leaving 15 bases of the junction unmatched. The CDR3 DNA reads TGTGCCAGCAGCGTAGGATATATTGGTGGGGACAGGGATAAGACCCAGTACTTC. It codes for CASSVGYIGGDRDKTQYF.

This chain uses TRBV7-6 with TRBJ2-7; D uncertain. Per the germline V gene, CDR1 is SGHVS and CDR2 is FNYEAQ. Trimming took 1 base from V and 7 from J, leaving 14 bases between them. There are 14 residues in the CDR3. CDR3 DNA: TGTGCCAGCAGCTTAGAGGTGGCGGCGAGGGAGCAGTACTTC. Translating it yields CASSLEVAAREQYF.

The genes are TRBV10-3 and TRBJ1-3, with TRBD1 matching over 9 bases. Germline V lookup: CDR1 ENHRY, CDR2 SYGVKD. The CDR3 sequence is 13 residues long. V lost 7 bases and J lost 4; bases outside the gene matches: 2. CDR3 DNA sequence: TGTGCCATCAACAGGGGGCCAGGAAACACCATATATTTT. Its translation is CAINRGPGNTIYF.

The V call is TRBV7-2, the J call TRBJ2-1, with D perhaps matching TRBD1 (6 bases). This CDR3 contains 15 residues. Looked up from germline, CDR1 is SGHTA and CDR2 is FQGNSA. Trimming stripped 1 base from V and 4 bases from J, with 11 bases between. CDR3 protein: CASSLDDRSYNEQFF. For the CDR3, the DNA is TGTGCCAGCAGCTTAGACGACAGGAGTTACAATGAGCAGTTCTTC.

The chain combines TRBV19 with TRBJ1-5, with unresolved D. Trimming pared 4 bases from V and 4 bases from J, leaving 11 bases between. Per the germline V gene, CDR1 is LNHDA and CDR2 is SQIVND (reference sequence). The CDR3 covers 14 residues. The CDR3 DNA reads TGTGCCAGTAGTAAACCGGGTGGGAATCAGCCCCAGCATTTT. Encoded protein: CASSKPGGNQPQHF.

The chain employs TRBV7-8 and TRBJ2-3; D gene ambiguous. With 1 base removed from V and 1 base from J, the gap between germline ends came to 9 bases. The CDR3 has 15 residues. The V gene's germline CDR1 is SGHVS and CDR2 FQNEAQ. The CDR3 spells CASSLVSARTDTQYF. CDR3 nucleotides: TGTGCCAGCAGCTTAGTTTCGGCACGCACAGATACGCAGTATTTT.

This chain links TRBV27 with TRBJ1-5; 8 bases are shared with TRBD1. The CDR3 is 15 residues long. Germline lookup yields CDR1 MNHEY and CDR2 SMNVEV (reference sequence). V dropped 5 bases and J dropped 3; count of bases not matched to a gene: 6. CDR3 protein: CASSLGQGYNQPQHF. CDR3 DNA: TGTGCCAGCAGTCTTGGACAGGGATACAATCAGCCCCAGCATTTT.

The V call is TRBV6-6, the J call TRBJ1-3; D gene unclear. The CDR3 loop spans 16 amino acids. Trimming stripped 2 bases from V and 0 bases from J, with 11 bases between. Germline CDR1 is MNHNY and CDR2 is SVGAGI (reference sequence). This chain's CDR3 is CASSYMGLSSGNTIYF. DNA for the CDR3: TGTGCCAGCAGTTACATGGGTTTAAGCTCTGGAAACACCATATATTTT.

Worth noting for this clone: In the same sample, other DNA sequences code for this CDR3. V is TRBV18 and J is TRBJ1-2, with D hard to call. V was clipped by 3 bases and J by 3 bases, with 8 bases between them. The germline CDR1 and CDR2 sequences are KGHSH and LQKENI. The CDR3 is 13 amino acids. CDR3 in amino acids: CASSPGSDYGYTF. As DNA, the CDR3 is TGTGCCAGCTCACCGGGATCTGACTATGGCTACACCTTC.

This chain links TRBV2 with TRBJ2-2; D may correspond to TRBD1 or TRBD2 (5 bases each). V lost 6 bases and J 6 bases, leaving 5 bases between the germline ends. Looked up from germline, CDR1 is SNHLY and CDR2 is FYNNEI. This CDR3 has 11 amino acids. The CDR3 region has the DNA TGTGCCAGCAGGGGGGCCGGGGAGCTGTTTTTT. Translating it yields CASRGAGELFF.

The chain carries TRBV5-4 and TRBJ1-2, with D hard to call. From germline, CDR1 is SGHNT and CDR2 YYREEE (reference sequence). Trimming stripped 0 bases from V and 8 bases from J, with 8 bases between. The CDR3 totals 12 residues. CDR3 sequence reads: CASSLEYSGYTF. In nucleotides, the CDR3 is TGTGCCAGCAGCTTGGAGTATTCGGGCTACACCTTC. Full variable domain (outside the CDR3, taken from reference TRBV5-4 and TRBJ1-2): ETGVTQSPTHLIKTRGQQVTLRCSSQSGHNTVSWYQQALGQGPQFIFQYYREEENGRGNFPPRFSGLQFPNYSSELNVNALELDDSALYLCASSLEYSGYTFGSGTRLTVV.

The CDR3 protein is CAISERPQGATNEKLFF. CDR3 coding DNA: TGTGCCATCAGTGAGCGCCCGCAGGGGGCAACTAATGAAAAACTGTTTTTT. The rearrangement joins TRBV10-3 to TRBJ1-4, with 7 nucleotides matching TRBD1. V gave up 2 bases and J gave up 0 bases; unmatched junction bases: 6. The V gene's germline CDR1 is ENHRY and CDR2 SYGVKD. The CDR3 is 17 residues long.

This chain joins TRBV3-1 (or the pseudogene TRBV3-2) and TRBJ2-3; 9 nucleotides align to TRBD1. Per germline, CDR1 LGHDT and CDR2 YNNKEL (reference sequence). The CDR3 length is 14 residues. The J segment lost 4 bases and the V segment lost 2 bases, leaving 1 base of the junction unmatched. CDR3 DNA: TGTGCCAGCAGCCAACGACAGGGGGCAGATACGCAGTATTTT. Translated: CASSQRQGADTQYF.

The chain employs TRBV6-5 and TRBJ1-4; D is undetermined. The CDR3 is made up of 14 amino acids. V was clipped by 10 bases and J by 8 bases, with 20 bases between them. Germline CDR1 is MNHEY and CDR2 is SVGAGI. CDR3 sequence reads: CATGSMDAREKLFF. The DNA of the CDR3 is TGTGCCACAGGCAGTATGGATGCTAGGGAAAAACTGTTTTTT.